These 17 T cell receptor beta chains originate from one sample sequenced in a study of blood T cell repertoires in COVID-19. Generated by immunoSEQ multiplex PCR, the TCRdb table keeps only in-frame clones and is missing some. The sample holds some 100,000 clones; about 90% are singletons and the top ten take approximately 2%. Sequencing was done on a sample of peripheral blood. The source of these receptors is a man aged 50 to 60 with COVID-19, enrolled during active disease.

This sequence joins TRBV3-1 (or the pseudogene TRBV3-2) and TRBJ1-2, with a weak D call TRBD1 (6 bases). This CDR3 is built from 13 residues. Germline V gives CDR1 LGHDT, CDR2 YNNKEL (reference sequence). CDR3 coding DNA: TGTGCAGTATCTACAGGGCCCAACTATGGCTACACCTTC. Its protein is CAVSTGPNYGYTF.

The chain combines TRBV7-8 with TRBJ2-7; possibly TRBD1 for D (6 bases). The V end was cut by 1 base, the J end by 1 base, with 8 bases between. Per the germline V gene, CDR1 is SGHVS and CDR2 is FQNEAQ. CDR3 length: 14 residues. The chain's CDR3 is CASSLGQESYEQYF. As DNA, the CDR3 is TGTGCCAGCAGCTTAGGACAGGAATCCTACGAGCAGTACTTC.

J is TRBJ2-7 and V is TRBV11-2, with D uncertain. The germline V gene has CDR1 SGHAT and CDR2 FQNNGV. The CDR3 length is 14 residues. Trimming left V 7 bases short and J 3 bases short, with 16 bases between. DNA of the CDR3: TGTGCCAGCACCCGGGTCCACGGTAACTACGAGCAGTACTTC. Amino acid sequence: CASTRVHGNYEQYF.

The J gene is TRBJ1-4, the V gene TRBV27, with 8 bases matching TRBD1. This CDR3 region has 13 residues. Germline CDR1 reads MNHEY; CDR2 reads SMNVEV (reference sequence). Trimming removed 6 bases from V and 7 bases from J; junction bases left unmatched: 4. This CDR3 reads CASRDRVTEKLFF. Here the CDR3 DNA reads TGTGCCAGCAGGGACAGGGTTACTGAAAAACTGTTTTTT.

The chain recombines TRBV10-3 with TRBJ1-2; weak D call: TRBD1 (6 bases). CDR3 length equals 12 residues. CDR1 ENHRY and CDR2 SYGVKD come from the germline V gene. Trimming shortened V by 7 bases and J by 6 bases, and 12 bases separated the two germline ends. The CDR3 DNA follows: TGTGCCATCACAGGGGCAGAGGATGGCTACACCTTC. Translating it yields CAITGAEDGYTF.

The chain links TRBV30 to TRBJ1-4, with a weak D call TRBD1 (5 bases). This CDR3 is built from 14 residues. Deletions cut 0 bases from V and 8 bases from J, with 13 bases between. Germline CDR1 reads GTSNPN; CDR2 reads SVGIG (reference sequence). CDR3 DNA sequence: TGTGCCTGGAGTGTAGGTTTAGGGGTAGAAAAACTGTTTTTT. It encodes CAWSVGLGVEKLFF.

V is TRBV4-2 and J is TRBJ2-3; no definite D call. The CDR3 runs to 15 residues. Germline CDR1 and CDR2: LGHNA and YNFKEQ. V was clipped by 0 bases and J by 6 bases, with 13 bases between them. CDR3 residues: CASSQDGRPRDTQYF. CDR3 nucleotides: TGTGCCAGCAGCCAAGATGGGCGCCCACGGGATACGCAGTATTTT.

In DNA, the CDR3 is TGCGCCACCCCACCCGGGAACACCATATATTTT. As protein: CATPPGNTIYF. This sequence joins TRBV10-1 and TRBJ1-3; D gene unclear. This CDR3 has 11 residues. Between the trimmed V and J ends, which lost 10 bases and 7 bases, there was a span of 11 bases. Germline CDR1 is WNHNN and CDR2 is SYGVQD (reference sequence).

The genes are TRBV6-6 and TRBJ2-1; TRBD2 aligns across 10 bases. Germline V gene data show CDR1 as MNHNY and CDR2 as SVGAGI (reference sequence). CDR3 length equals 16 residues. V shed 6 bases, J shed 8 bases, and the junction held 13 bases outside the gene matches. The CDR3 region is CASRPWGSGGFDEQFF. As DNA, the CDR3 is TGTGCCAGCAGACCCTGGGGTAGCGGGGGGTTTGATGAGCAGTTCTTC.

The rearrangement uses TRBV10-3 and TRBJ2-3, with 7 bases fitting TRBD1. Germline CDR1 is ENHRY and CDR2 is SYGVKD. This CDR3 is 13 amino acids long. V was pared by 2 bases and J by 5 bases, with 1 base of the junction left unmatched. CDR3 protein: CAISETGVDTQYF. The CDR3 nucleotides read TGTGCCATCAGTGAGACAGGGGTAGATACGCAGTATTTT.

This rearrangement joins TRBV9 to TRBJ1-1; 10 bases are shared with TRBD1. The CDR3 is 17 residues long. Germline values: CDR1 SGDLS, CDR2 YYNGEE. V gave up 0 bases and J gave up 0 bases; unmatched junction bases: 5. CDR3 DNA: TGTGCCAGCAGCGTAGGTCTGGACAGGGGGATGAACACTGAAGCTTTCTTT. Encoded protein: CASSVGLDRGMNTEAFF.

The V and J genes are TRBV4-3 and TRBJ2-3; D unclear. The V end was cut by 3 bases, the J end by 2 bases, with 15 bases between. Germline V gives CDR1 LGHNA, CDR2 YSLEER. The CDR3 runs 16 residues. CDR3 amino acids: CASSQSLLEPTDTQYF. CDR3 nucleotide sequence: TGCGCCAGCAGCCAGAGTCTCCTAGAACCCACAGATACGCAGTATTTT.

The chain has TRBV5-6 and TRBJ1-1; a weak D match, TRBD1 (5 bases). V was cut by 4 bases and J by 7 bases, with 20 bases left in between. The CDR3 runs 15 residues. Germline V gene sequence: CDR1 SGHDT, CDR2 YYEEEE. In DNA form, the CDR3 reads TGTGCCAGCAGCCCCTTGGGGGGTTTTAGCAATGAAGCTTTCTTT. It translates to CASSPLGGFSNEAFF.

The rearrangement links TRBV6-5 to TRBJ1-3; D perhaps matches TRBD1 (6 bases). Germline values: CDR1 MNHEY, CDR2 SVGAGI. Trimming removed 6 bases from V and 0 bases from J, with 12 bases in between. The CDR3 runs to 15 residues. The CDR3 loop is CASRQTGDSGNTIYF. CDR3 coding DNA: TGTGCCAGCAGACAGACAGGAGACTCTGGAAACACCATATATTTT.

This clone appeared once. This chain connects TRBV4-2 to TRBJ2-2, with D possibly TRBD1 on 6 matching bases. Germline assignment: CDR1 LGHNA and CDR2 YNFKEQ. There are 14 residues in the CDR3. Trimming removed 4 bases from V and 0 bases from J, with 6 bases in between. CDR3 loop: CASSRTANTGELFF. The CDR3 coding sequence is TGTGCCAGCAGCCGGACAGCGAACACCGGGGAGCTGTTTTTT.

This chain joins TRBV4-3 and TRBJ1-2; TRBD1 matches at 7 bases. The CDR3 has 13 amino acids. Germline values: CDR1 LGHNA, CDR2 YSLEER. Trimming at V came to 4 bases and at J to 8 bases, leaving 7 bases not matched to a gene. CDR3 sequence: CASSLDRVGGYTF. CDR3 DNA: TGCGCCAGCAGCCTTGACAGGGTTGGAGGCTACACCTTC.

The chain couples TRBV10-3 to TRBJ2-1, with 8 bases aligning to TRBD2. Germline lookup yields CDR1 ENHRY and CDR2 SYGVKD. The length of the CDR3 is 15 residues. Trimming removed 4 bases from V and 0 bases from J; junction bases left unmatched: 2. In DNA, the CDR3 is TGTGCCATCAGTGGTAGCGGGGCCTCCTACAATGAGCAGTTCTTC. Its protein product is CAISGSGASYNEQFF.